This passage covers 20 T cell receptor beta chains from one sample sequenced in a study of T cell responses to AZD1222 COVID-19 vaccine. Some clones are missing from TCRdb's copy, which holds only in-frame ones; the method was immunoSEQ multiplex PCR. The sample comprises about 130,000 clones, about nine tenths of which are singletons, and 4.4% rests with the top ten. Source: peripheral blood, taken on day 0 of MenACWY control vaccination. The receptors derive from an adult in good health.

CDR3 residues: CASSEDGGRGNTIYF. CDR3 bases: TGTGCCAGCAGTGAGGATGGGGGGAGGGGAAACACCATATATTTT. This sequence joins TRBV2 and TRBJ1-3; D is possibly TRBD1 (5 bases). The germline V gene has CDR1 SNHLY and CDR2 FYNNEI. V gave up 3 bases and J gave up 4 bases, with 13 bases separating them. The length of the CDR3 is 15 residues.

Written as DNA, the CDR3 is TGTGCCAGCAGCCCTTCCAGGGGGGGCACTGAAGCTTTCTTT. Protein sequence: CASSPSRGGTEAFF. This chain connects TRBV9 to TRBJ1-1, with 7 bases that match TRBD1. Losses at the gene ends were 4 bases for V and 4 bases for J; bases not matched to a gene: 7. Germline lookup yields CDR1 SGDLS and CDR2 YYNGEE. This CDR3 contains 14 residues.

The chain is built from TRBV7-2 and TRBJ2-7, with TRBD2 identical over 8 bases. The junction had 6 bases not matched to a gene; V was cut back by 1 base and J by 7 bases. This CDR3 spans 14 amino acids. The V gene's germline CDR1 is SGHTA and CDR2 FQGNSA. The CDR3 DNA is TGTGCCAGCAGCTTAGGTGCGGGAGGACGAGAGCAGTACTTC. Its translation is CASSLGAGGREQYF.

This clone was recorded only once. The V call is TRBV5-8, the J call TRBJ2-1; 7 bases fit TRBD1. Germline trimming cut 0 bases from V and 7 bases from J; bases unmatched to any gene: 10. The CDR3 consists of 16 residues. Germline assignment: CDR1 SGHTS and CDR2 YDEGEE. CDR3 region: CASSLEGPGGVNEQFF. The CDR3 DNA sequence: TGTGCCAGCAGCTTGGAAGGGCCAGGGGGAGTGAATGAGCAGTTCTTC.

This chain links TRBV5-1 with TRBJ2-7; D might be TRBD2 (6 bases). Germline loops: CDR1 SGHRS, CDR2 YFSETQ. The V and J ends lost 3 bases and 4 bases respectively, with 8 bases between them. The CDR3 has 12 residues. The CDR3 is CASSSGLYEQYF. CDR3 nucleotide sequence: TGCGCCAGCAGCTCGGGACTTTACGAGCAGTACTTC.

V and J are TRBV7-3 and TRBJ1-6; D is ambiguous. Germline-derived CDR1 and CDR2 are SGHTA and FQGTGA. The length of the CDR3 is 14 residues. Trimming cost V 10 bases and J 9 bases, with 19 bases left between them. Here the CDR3 reads CANSRQVGSSPLHF. The DNA of the CDR3 is TGTGCCAACTCTAGGCAGGTTGGGAGTTCACCCCTCCACTTT.

This clone was observed once. This rearrangement joins TRBV28 to TRBJ2-7; either TRBD1 or TRBD2 may fit D (5 bases each). The CDR3 runs to 16 residues. Germline V gene sequence: CDR1 MDHEN, CDR2 SYDVKM. V was shortened by 5 bases and J by 4 bases, with 21 bases between the two germline ends. CDR3 DNA: TGTGCCAGCAGTACCCCGGGCAGAGAGAGGGGATACGAGCAGTACGTC. This sequence encodes CASSTPGRERGYEQYV.

This sequence joins TRBV6-2 or TRBV6-3 and TRBJ2-6; D gene uncertain. V lost 5 bases, J lost 0 bases, and 8 bases lay in between. This CDR3 spans 15 amino acids. Germline-derived CDR1 and CDR2 are MNHEY and SVGEGT. This chain's CDR3 is CASSLADSGANVLTF. The CDR3 DNA follows: TGTGCCAGCAGTCTCGCCGACTCTGGGGCCAACGTCCTGACTTTC.

V gene TRBV7-3 combines with J gene TRBJ2-1, with 7 bases identical to TRBD2. J gave up 5 bases and V 2 bases, and 12 bases lay outside the gene matches. This CDR3 comprises 17 residues. Looked up from germline, CDR1 is SGHTA and CDR2 is FQGTGA. The CDR3 sequence: CASSLEPGLGGDNEQFF. The CDR3 nucleotides read TGTGCCAGCAGCTTAGAACCCGGACTAGGCGGGGACAATGAGCAGTTCTTC. The full variable domain, with the rest looked up from reference TRBV7-3 and TRBJ2-1, is GAGVSQTPSNKVTEKGKYVELRCDPISGHTALYWYRQSLGQGPEFLIYFQGTGAADDSGLPNDRFFAVRPEGSVSTLKIQRTERGDSAVYLCASSLEPGLGGDNEQFFGPGTRLTVL.

This chain links TRBV7-2 with TRBJ2-3; a weak D match, TRBD2 (6 bases). The CDR3 covers 17 residues. The V end was cut by 4 bases, the J end by 0 bases, with 17 bases between. Germline V gene data show CDR1 as SGHTA and CDR2 as FQGNSA. The CDR3 sequence: CASSSYRTITSTDTQYF. The CDR3 DNA reads as TGTGCCAGCAGCTCTTATAGGACTATCACTAGCACAGATACGCAGTATTTT.

The V call is TRBV11-2, the J call TRBJ2-7; D uncertain. The V gene lost 3 bases and the J gene lost 2 bases, with 8 bases spanning the gap. Germline lookup yields CDR1 SGHAT and CDR2 FQNNGV. The CDR3 has 13 residues. CDR3 amino acids: CASSFGGAYEQYF. The DNA of the CDR3 is TGTGCCAGCAGCTTCGGTGGAGCCTACGAGCAGTACTTC.

The J gene is TRBJ1-6, the V gene TRBV3-1 (or the pseudogene TRBV3-2); 9 bases are shared with TRBD1. In germline, CDR1 is LGHDT, CDR2 YNNKEL (reference sequence). The ends lost 0 bases at V and 11 bases at J; junction bases unmatched: 8. This CDR3 region has 16 residues. CDR3 DNA sequence: TGTGCCAGCAGCCAAGATCTTAGGACAGGGGTAGCACCCCTCCACTTT. Its protein is CASSQDLRTGVAPLHF.

This rearrangement joins TRBV3-1 (or the pseudogene TRBV3-2) to TRBJ2-1; TRBD2 matches 10 bases. Germline lookup yields CDR1 LGHDT and CDR2 YNNKEL (reference sequence). The CDR3 is made up of 22 amino acids. Trimming at V came to 0 bases and at J to 3 bases, leaving 20 bases not matched to a gene. The DNA of the CDR3 is TGTGCCAGCAGCCAAGATCAGGGCCGATTCGGAGACGGGACTAGCGTCTACAATGAGCAGTTCTTC. This translates into CASSQDQGRFGDGTSVYNEQFF.

The chain joins TRBV5-5 to TRBJ1-3; D is unclear. The ends were cut back, 1 base at V and 1 base at J, with 0 bases in the middle. This CDR3 is built from 12 residues. Germline lookup yields CDR1 SGHKS and CDR2 YYEKEE (reference sequence). The CDR3 nucleotides are TGTGCCAGCAGCTTGTCTGGAAACACCATATATTTT. Translation gives CASSLSGNTIYF. Full variable domain (rest looked up from reference TRBV5-5 and TRBJ1-3): DAGVTQSPTHLIKTRGQQVTLRCSPISGHKSVSWYQQVLGQGPQFIFQYYEKEERGRGNFPDRFSARQFPNYSSELNVNALLLGDSALYLCASSLSGNTIYFGEGSWLTVV.

The chain joins TRBV7-3 to TRBJ2-7; 12 nucleotides agree with TRBD2. V shed 1 base and J 2 bases; nucleotides not matched to a gene: 3. Germline V gives CDR1 SGHTA, CDR2 FQGTGA. The CDR3 runs to 16 residues. CDR3 sequence (DNA): TGTGCCAGCAGCTTAAACCGGACTAGCGGGACCTACGAGCAGTACTTC. This codes for CASSLNRTSGTYEQYF.

This clone was seen a single time. The chain is built from TRBV6-6 and TRBJ1-1; 7 bases agree with TRBD1. CDR3 length: 15 residues. The trim removed 0 bases at V and 3 bases at J, leaving 4 bases unmatched. In germline, CDR1 is MNHNY, CDR2 SVGAGI (reference sequence). The CDR3 DNA follows: TGTGCCAGCAGTTACTCAGGGGGCGAAGACACTGAAGCTTTCTTT. It translates to CASSYSGGEDTEAFF.

The chain has TRBV5-1 and TRBJ1-3; D remains unclear. V lost 4 bases, J lost 3 bases, and 17 bases lay in between. The CDR3 has 16 residues. In germline, CDR1 is SGHRS, CDR2 YFSETQ. The CDR3 spells CASSPTSSASGNTIYF. CDR3 sequence (DNA): TGCGCCAGCAGCCCTACCTCCTCGGCGAGTGGAAACACCATATATTTT.

The chain links TRBV7-9 to TRBJ2-1; no clear D. This CDR3 spans 13 amino acids. Per germline, CDR1 SEHNR and CDR2 FQNEAQ (reference sequence). V lost 3 bases, J lost 8 bases, and 11 bases lay in between. CDR3 sequence reads: CASSFPLAYEQFF. The CDR3 DNA reads TGTGCCAGCAGCTTCCCCCTGGCCTATGAGCAGTTCTTC.

The chain couples TRBV11-2 to TRBJ1-5; the D gene is possibly TRBD1 (5 bases). Germline V gene data show CDR1 as SGHAT and CDR2 as FQNNGV. This CDR3 has 16 residues. Trimming took 1 base from V and 0 from J, leaving 10 bases between them. CDR3 coding DNA: TGTGCCAGCAGCTTAGGGCCAGGGTATAGCAATCAGCCCCAGCATTTT. This encodes CASSLGPGYSNQPQHF.

The V call is TRBV18, the J call TRBJ2-5; no clear D. CDR3 length: 11 amino acids. V lost 5 bases, J lost 4 bases, and 5 bases lay in between. Germline-derived CDR1 and CDR2 are KGHSH and LQKENI. The CDR3 sequence is CASSTLETQYF. In DNA form, the CDR3 reads TGTGCCAGCTCAACCCTAGAGACCCAGTACTTC. The full variable domain, completed using reference TRBV18 and TRBJ2-5, is NAGVMQNPRHLVRRRGQEARLRCSPMKGHSHVYWYRQLPEEGLKFMVYLQKENIIDESGMPKERFSAEFPKEGPSILRIQQVVRGDSAAYFCASSTLETQYFGPGTRLLVL.